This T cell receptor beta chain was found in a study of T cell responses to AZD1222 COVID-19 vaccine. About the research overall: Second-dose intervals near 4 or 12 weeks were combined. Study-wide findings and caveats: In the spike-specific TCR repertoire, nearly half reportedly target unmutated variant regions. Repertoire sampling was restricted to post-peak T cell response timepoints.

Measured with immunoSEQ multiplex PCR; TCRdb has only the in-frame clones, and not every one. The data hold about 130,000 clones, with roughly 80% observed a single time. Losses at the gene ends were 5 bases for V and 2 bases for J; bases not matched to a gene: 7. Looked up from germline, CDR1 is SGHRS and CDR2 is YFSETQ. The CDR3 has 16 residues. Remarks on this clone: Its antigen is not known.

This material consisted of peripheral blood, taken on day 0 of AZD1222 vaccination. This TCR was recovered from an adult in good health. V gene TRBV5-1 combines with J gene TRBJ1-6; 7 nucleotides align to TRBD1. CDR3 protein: CASSNTQGTYNSPLHF. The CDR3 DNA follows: TGCGCCAGCAGTAACACACAGGGGACCTATAATTCACCCCTCCACTTT.